This TCR beta chain was documented in a study of cytomegalovirus exposure and HLA in healthy donors. Trimming stripped 10 bases from V and 1 base from J, with 17 bases between. The CDR3 runs to 14 residues. Per the germline V gene, CDR1 is SGHRS and CDR2 is YFSETQ. PCR amplification relied on 60 Vbeta primers (plus 13 Jbeta primers). Produced via immunoSEQ multiplex PCR; TCRdb's table is partial and in-frame only. The sample includes more than 95,000 clones, about 84% seen only once; the top ten take more than 3%. Sequencing was done on a sample of PBMCs. This chain connects TRBV5-1 to TRBJ1-1; the D is unclear. The source of this sequence is a man between 18 and 29 years old in good health and CMV-seropositive. This CDR3 reads CAGGNPSSNTEAFF. CDR3 bases: TGCGCCGGCGGAAACCCCTCATCGAACACTGAAGCTTTCTTT.